What follows describes a single T cell receptor (beta chain). Its antigen is unknown. The data belong to a study of cytomegalovirus exposure and HLA in healthy donors. General observations from the study: TCR beta chain V- and J-gene trimming was linked, in a later analysis, to a missense variant in DCLRE1C. The Asian-associated ancestry cluster reportedly had fewer N-insertions than the roughly 670-donor mean in a later analysis.

13 Jbeta primers and 60 Vbeta primers were used for the PCR. The method was immunoSEQ multiplex PCR; TCRdb's version includes in-frame clones alone and lacks a portion of them. The sample shows about 120,000 clones, 74% of them seen only once. The CDR3 is made up of 15 amino acids. Per the germline V gene, CDR1 is KGHSH and CDR2 is LQKENI. Trimming took 5 bases from V and 2 from J; bases not matched to a gene: 4. This donor has no recorded CMV serostatus. The TCR comes from a human donor in good health. This sequence joins TRBV18 and TRBJ2-2; 8 nucleotides line up with TRBD1. Sequenced material: PBMCs. The CDR3 loop is CASSRQGLNTGELFF. CDR3 in DNA: TGTGCCAGCTCAAGACAGGGGCTAAACACCGGGGAGCTGTTTTTT.